A selection of T cell receptor beta chains follows, all from one sample in a study of blood T cell repertoires in COVID-19. This table comes from immunoSEQ multiplex PCR, and its TCRdb copy is limited to in-frame clones, with some not included. This table has tens of thousands of clones, 91% appearing once. Material for sequencing was peripheral blood. The receptors derive from a man between 65 and 85 years old with active COVID-19. Both conserved end residues are part of each CDR3. The order of the fields is J gene, D gene, V gene, clone size, CDR3 DNA, CDR3 protein. D genes are given only for firm matches. Only part of the rows carry a size: once, few, many, or a class if the clone is expanded.

TRBJ1-3	TRBD1	TRBV28	NA	TGTGCCAGCAGCGGACAGGGAGTGGGTGGAAACACCATATATTTT	CASSGQGVGGNTIYF
TRBJ2-2	NA	TRBV2	NA	TGTGCCAGCAGTGTTGAGGGCGCGGTCGGGGAGCTGTTTTTT	CASSVEGAVGELFF
TRBJ2-2	TRBD1	TRBV13	NA	TGTGCCAGCAGCACCCAGGACAGGGCCGGGGAGCTGTTTTTT	CASSTQDRAGELFF
TRBJ1-1	TRBD1	TRBV6-2/TRBV6-3	NA	TGTGCCAGCAGCCCACAGGGGGCTGGGACTGAAGCTTTCTTT	CASSPQGAGTEAFF
TRBJ1-2	TRBD1	TRBV3-1/TRBV3-2	NA	TGTGCCAGCAGCCAAGAGGGGCAGGGGGGCTATGGCTACACCTTC	CASSQEGQGGYGYTF
TRBJ2-5	TRBD1	TRBV19	NA	TGTGCCAGTAGTATCGACAGGGGGCGGGAGACCCAGTACTTC	CASSIDRGRETQYF
TRBJ1-1	NA	TRBV7-3	NA	TGTGCCAGCAGGAGAACTACGACAGGGAACACTGAAGCTTTCTTT	CASRRTTTGNTEAFF
TRBJ2-3	NA	TRBV7-9	NA	TGTGCCAGCAGCTTAGGTCAGGGAACCACAGATACGCAGTATTTT	CASSLGQGTTDTQYF
TRBJ1-1	TRBD1	TRBV2	NA	TGTGCCAGCACCGGGACAGGGAACACTGAAGCTTTCTTT	CASTGTGNTEAFF
TRBJ1-1	NA	TRBV9	NA	TGTGCCAGCAGCGTAGTGCTACGGGGCACTGAAGCTTTCTTT	CASSVVLRGTEAFF
TRBJ1-2	TRBD1	TRBV7-2	NA	TGTGCCAGCAGCTTAGCGGACAGGCGCTCTAACTATGGCTACACCTTC	CASSLADRRSNYGYTF
TRBJ1-1	NA	TRBV7-8	NA	TGTGCCAGCAGCTTAGGCGGGAGCACTGAAGCTTTCTTT	CASSLGGSTEAFF
TRBJ2-3	NA	TRBV5-1	NA	TGCGCCAGCAGCTTACCACAGGCGGCAGATACGCAGTATTTT	CASSLPQAADTQYF
TRBJ1-3	TRBD1	TRBV7-2	NA	TGTGCCAGCACCCCTGCCCGGACAGGTGGAAACACCATATATTTT	CASTPARTGGNTIYF
TRBJ2-4	NA	TRBV30	NA	TGTGCCTGGAGGCCTAAAAAGGCTTCCCAAGGGGGAGCCAAAAACATTCAGTACTTC	CAWRPKKASQGGAKNIQYF
TRBJ2-7	NA	TRBV11-2	once	TGTGCCAGCAGCTTAGATAGGGGTATCTCCTACGAGCAGTACTTC	CASSLDRGISYEQYF
TRBJ1-3	NA	TRBV30	NA	TGTGCCTGGAATAGGAACGCGGGGGTCTCTGGAAACACCATATATTTT	CAWNRNAGVSGNTIYF
TRBJ2-3	NA	TRBV7-8	once	TGTGCCAGCAGCTTAACGCGGGGGCAGGGAGATACGCAGTATTTT	CASSLTRGQGDTQYF
TRBJ2-1	NA	TRBV10-3	NA	TGTGCCATCAGTGACCCACCCGAGGCAGTGAGCTCCTACAATGAGCAGTTCTTC	CAISDPPEAVSSYNEQFF
TRBJ1-2	TRBD1	TRBV7-8	NA	TGTGCCAGCAGCTTAGCGGGACAGGCTTTCTATGGCTACACCTTC	CASSLAGQAFYGYTF
TRBJ2-1	TRBD2	TRBV6-2/TRBV6-3	NA	TGTGCCAGCAGCTCCGGGGGGGGAGCCTACAATGAGCAGTTCTTC	CASSSGGGAYNEQFF
TRBJ2-2	NA	TRBV7-2	NA	TGTGCCAGCAGCGAAAGCAGGGGGGAGCTGTTTTTT	CASSESRGELFF
TRBJ2-2	TRBD1	TRBV2	NA	TGTGCCAGCAGGGCCGGGACAGGGCAGACCGGGGAGCTGTTTTTT	CASRAGTGQTGELFF
TRBJ1-4	NA	TRBV29-1	NA	TGCAGCGTTGGGCCCACTAATGAAAAACTGTTTTTT	CSVGPTNEKLFF
TRBJ2-3	NA	TRBV6-5	NA	TGTGCCAGCATCAAGACCGGGGGAGATACGCAGTATTTT	CASIKTGGDTQYF
TRBJ2-5	TRBD1	TRBV5-1	few	TGCGCCAGCAGCTTGGCCGGGACAGGGCGAGAGACCCAGTACTTC	CASSLAGTGRETQYF
TRBJ1-3	NA	TRBV7-9	NA	TGTGCCAGCCAGGACAGAGGAAACACCATATATTTT	CASQDRGNTIYF
TRBJ1-1	NA	TRBV6-5	NA	TGTGCCAGCAAGGCAGGGGCGCAGGACACTGAAGCTTTCTTT	CASKAGAQDTEAFF
TRBJ1-3	TRBD1	TRBV6-1	NA	TGTGCCAGCAGAGAAGACAGGGAGAACACCATATATTTT	CASREDRENTIYF
TRBJ2-7	TRBD1	TRBV6-6	NA	TGTGCCAGCGGGGGAAGGACAGGGTCCTACGAGCAGTACTTC	CASGGRTGSYEQYF
TRBJ2-7	TRBD1	TRBV5-1	NA	TGCGCCAGCAGCGGAGACAGGGTAGCAGCTGAGCAGTACTTC	CASSGDRVAAEQYF
TRBJ2-5	TRBD2	TRBV7-2	NA	TGTGCCAGCAGCTTAGTCGGCGGGGGGGCGGAGACCCAGTACTTC	CASSLVGGGAETQYF
TRBJ1-4	NA	TRBV7-9	NA	TGTGCCAGCAGCGAGACGGGGGTTAATGAAAAACTGTTTTTT	CASSETGVNEKLFF
TRBJ2-1	TRBD2	TRBV6-7	NA	TGTGCCCCCAGGCCTAGCGAGCGGGGGGGCTCCTACAATGAGCAGTTCTTC	CAPRPSERGGSYNEQFF
TRBJ1-2	TRBD1	TRBV7-9	NA	TGTGCCAGCAGCAACAGGGGCGCATTTATCTATGGCTACACCTTC	CASSNRGAFIYGYTF
TRBJ2-5	TRBD2	TRBV3-1/TRBV3-2	NA	TGTGCCAGCAGCCTGGCGGGGGGTAGAGAGACCCAGTACTTC	CASSLAGGRETQYF
TRBJ2-3	NA	TRBV6-1	NA	TGTGCCAGCAGTGATGCGGGGCCGATCACAGATACGCAGTATTTT	CASSDAGPITDTQYF
TRBJ2-2	NA	TRBV19	NA	TGTGCCAGTAGTATGCTCCGGCGGGGTACCGGGGAGCTGTTTTTT	CASSMLRRGTGELFF
TRBJ2-7	TRBD2	TRBV4-3	NA	TGCGCCAGCAGCCAAGATGGCGGGGGTATATACTACGAGCAGTACTTC	CASSQDGGGIYYEQYF
TRBJ1-3	NA	TRBV19	NA	TGTGCCAGTAGTATCCCGACAGGCACTGGAAACACCATATATTTT	CASSIPTGTGNTIYF
TRBJ1-3	NA	TRBV18	NA	TGTGCCAGCTCGTGGACCGGGCGGAGGGTAGGAAACACCATATATTTT	CASSWTGRRVGNTIYF
TRBJ2-7	TRBD1	TRBV10-3	NA	TGTGCCATCAGTGAACAGGGGAAATACGAGCAGTACTTC	CAISEQGKYEQYF
TRBJ2-1	NA	TRBV27	NA	TGTGCCAGCAGAACCCGTAGCTCCTACAATGAGCAGTTCTTC	CASRTRSSYNEQFF
TRBJ2-3	NA	TRBV6-5	NA	TGTGCCAGCAAGCGGTACGGCAGGCAGGAGGATACGCAGTATTTT	CASKRYGRQEDTQYF
TRBJ1-3	NA	TRBV9	NA	TGTGCCAGCAGCGTAAGCCGCTCTGGAAACACCATATATTTT	CASSVSRSGNTIYF
TRBJ1-6	NA	TRBV7-2	NA	TGTGCCAGCAGCCCCTACCCCATGAATTCACCCCTCCACTTT	CASSPYPMNSPLHF
TRBJ2-5	NA	TRBV5-1	NA	TGCGCCAGCAGCTTGTCTAACCAAGAGACCCAGTACTTC	CASSLSNQETQYF
TRBJ2-1	NA	TRBV21-1	NA	TGTGCCAGCAGTCCACAGGGGGGTAAGGACAATGAGCAGTTCTTC	CASSPQGGKDNEQFF
TRBJ2-7	TRBD2	TRBV30	NA	TGTGCCTGGAGCGCCGGGACTAGAAGTGGCGAGCAGTACTTC	CAWSAGTRSGEQYF
TRBJ1-2	NA	TRBV30	NA	TGTGCCTGGAGTAGCCAGGGGCTGCGTCATGGCTACACCTTC	CAWSSQGLRHGYTF
TRBJ2-6	TRBD2	TRBV19	NA	TGTGCCAGTAGTTTGGCGGGGGGCGGTAGGGCCAACGTCCTGACTTTC	CASSLAGGGRANVLTF
TRBJ2-3	NA	TRBV28	NA	TGTGCCAGCAGCACCCCCCGGACAAGCGACACAGATACGCAGTATTTT	CASSTPRTSDTDTQYF
TRBJ1-1	TRBD1	TRBV19	NA	TGTGCCAGTAGTATGGACTCGCAGGGGGGCAACACTGAAGCTTTCTTT	CASSMDSQGGNTEAFF
TRBJ1-5	NA	TRBV4-1	NA	TGCGCCAGCAGCCAATCCCAGACCAGGGGTCCTAATCAGCCCCAGCATTTT	CASSQSQTRGPNQPQHF